The clone carrying this T cell receptor beta chain was picked up many times. Its antigen remains unknown. TCRdb recomputed calls from the PCR reads with MiXCR, one row per CDR3 protein. The table includes approximately 590,000 distinct CDR3 sequences, around 25% detected once. Germline loops: CDR1 MNHEY, CDR2 SVGAGI. The germline V and J ends were trimmed by 3 bases and 4 bases, with 10 bases remaining between them. There are 13 residues in the CDR3. The data belong to a study of molecular identifiers for immune sequencing clone quantification. Study findings and constraints: Whereas clones above 20 RNA copies held under 1% of naive-cell molecules, they held over 98% of effector molecules. Highly expanded clone sizes could end up underestimated if a barcode were shared by identical TCR molecules. Among about 1 million naive cells, as was reported, spiked Jurkat TCR RNA from one cell was detectable.

This sequence was found in a human donor in good health. Some libraries in this study had Jurkat cell RNA spiked in. Specimen: naive CD8+ T cells from blood, with Jurkat cell RNA spiked in. The subset denotes: FACS-sorted CD8+CD4-CCR7+CD45RA+ naive T cells. V and J are TRBV6-5 and TRBJ2-7, with no clear D. The CDR3 loop is CASSYSRVYEQYF. CDR3 DNA: TGTGCCAGCAGTTATTCTAGGGTTTACGAGCAGTACTTC.